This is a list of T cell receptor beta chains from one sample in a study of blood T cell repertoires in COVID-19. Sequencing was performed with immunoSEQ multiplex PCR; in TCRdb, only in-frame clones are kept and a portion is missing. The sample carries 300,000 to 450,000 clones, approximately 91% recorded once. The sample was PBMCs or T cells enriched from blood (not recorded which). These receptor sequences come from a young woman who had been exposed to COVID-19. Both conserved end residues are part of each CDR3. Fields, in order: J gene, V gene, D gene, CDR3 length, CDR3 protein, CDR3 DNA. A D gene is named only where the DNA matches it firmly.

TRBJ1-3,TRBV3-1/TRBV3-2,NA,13,CASSQGGGNTIYF,TGTGCCAGCAGCCAAGGCGGTGGAAACACCATATATTTT
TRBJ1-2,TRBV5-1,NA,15,CASSLSTGKFYGYTF,TGCGCCAGCAGCTTGTCCACAGGGAAATTCTATGGCTACACCTTC
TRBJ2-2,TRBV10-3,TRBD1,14,CAIKQGEDTGELFF,TGTGCCATCAAACAGGGGGAGGACACCGGGGAGCTGTTTTTT
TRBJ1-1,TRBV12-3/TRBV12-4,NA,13,CASRFLMNTEAFF,TGTGCCAGTAGATTTCTAATGAACACTGAAGCTTTCTTT
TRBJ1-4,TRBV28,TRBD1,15,CASSNDRALREKLFF,TGTGCCAGCAGTAACGACAGGGCCTTAAGGGAAAAACTGTTTTTT
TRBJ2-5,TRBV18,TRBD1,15,CASSPGTGGGETQYF,TGTGCCAGCTCACCAGGGACAGGGGGCGGAGAGACCCAGTACTTC
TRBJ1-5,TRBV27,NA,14,CASSWGAGNQPQHF,TGTGCCAGCAGCTGGGGCGCTGGCAATCAGCCCCAGCATTTT
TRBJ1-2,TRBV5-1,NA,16,CASSPDPGVRTNGYTF,TGCGCCAGCAGCCCCGACCCAGGGGTGCGTACTAATGGCTACACCTTC
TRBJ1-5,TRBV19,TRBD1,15,CASSPDRSGNQPQHF,TGTGCCAGTAGCCCGGACAGGTCGGGAAATCAGCCCCAGCATTTT
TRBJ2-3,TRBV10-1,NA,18,CASSESQFSGTSTDTQYF,TGCGCCAGCAGTGAGTCGCAGTTCTCCGGGACTAGCACAGATACGCAGTATTTT
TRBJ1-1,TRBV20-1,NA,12,CSASSGVTEAFF,TGCAGTGCTAGTTCCGGGGTCACTGAAGCTTTCTTT
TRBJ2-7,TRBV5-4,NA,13,CASSLDRGYEQYF,TGTGCCAGCAGCTTGGACCGGGGCTACGAGCAGTACTTC
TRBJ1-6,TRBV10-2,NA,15,CASSVTGDHNSPLHF,TGCGCCAGCAGTGTAACGGGGGACCATAATTCACCCCTCCACTTT
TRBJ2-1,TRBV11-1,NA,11,CASSRAGEQFF,TGTGCCAGCAGTCGTGCGGGTGAGCAGTTCTTC
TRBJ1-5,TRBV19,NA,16,CASSPDRGPSNQPQHF,TGTGCCAGTAGTCCGGACAGAGGACCTAGCAATCAGCCCCAGCATTTT
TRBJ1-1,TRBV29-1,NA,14,CSVDQTGMNTEAFF,TGCAGCGTCGATCAAACAGGGATGAACACTGAAGCTTTCTTT
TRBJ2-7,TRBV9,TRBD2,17,CASSVEGLGASSYEQYF,TGTGCCAGCAGCGTAGAGGGACTAGGTGCTTCCTCCTACGAGCAGTACTTC
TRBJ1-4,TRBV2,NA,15,CASSDREGTNEKLFF,TGTGCCAGCAGTGACAGGGAGGGGACTAATGAAAAACTGTTTTTT
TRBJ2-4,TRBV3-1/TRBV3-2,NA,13,CASSRPPGNIQYF,TGTGCCAGCAGTCGTCCCCCGGGAAACATTCAGTACTTC